The TCR beta chain described here comes from a study of CD8 T cells in Susac syndrome. The RNA, roughly 0.45 to 1 ug, was put through reverse transcription using random hexamers. TCRdb processed the immunoSEQ multiplex PCR reads anew with MiXCR; each CDR3 protein has one entry. The sample carries about 120,000 distinct CDR3 sequences, 80% to 95% recorded once. V shed 3 bases and J shed 2 bases, with 13 bases lying between them. The CDR3 consists of 15 residues. Germline V gene sequence: CDR1 ENHRY, CDR2 SYGVKD. The material sequenced was CD4+ T cells from PBMCs. This clonotype was obtained from a human donor in good health. The rearrangement uses TRBV10-3 and TRBJ2-5; perhaps TRBD2 as D (5 bases). In DNA form, the CDR3 reads TGTGCCATCAGTGATACTAGGAGCGGACAAGAGACCCAGTACTTC. Its translation is CAISDTRSGQETQYF.